This T cell receptor (beta chain) was identified during a study of shared clonotypes between healthy human individuals. Study results and limitations: The study found lower generation probabilities in non-shared clonotypes than in those shared by all four donors.

In the case of this clone: Antigen: not known.

Researchers divided each subset's genomic DNA evenly across several immunoSEQ plates. How the authors handled the data: ImmunoSEQ sequences covered only the junction and lacked quality scores; filtering therefore differed. Method: immunoSEQ multiplex PCR; TCRdb's copy keeps in-frame clones and lacks some. V and J calls and clone size are copied from that table; D and trimming were computed from the DNA. The sample includes roughly 2.2 million clones, 85% to 95% of them seen just once. CD45RA+ naive and CD45RA-negative memory subsets were separated from CD4+ cells. The clonotype was recovered from a man younger than 35 in good health. Some clones in this sample may be carry-over from other donors' samples. Input material: naive CD4+ T cells from PBMCs. The subset was: CD45RA+ positively selected.

The CDR3 here is CASTIFISRNTGELFF. The CDR3 DNA reads TGTGCCAGCACCATATTTATCTCCCGAAACACCGGGGAGCTGTTTTTT. J is TRBJ2-2 and V is TRBV11-2; D gene unclear. Per the germline V gene, CDR1 is SGHAT and CDR2 is FQNNGV. Trimming shortened V by 7 bases and J by 2 bases, and 17 bases separated the two germline ends. The CDR3 runs 16 residues.